This T cell receptor (beta chain) was identified during a study of blood T cell repertoires in COVID-19. The wider study: Italy, Spain and the United States were the sources of the convalescent and acute COVID-19 samples.

TCRdb's table, derived via immunoSEQ multiplex PCR, lists solely in-frame clones and lacks some. The sample lists approximately 110,000 clones, approximately 85% occurring once. This CDR3 contains 16 residues. From germline, CDR1 is SGHNT and CDR2 YYREEE (reference sequence). J lost 2 bases, V lost 0 bases, and 3 bases had no gene match. The J gene is TRBJ2-1, the V gene TRBV5-4, with TRBD2 matching 9 bases. Sequences were obtained from peripheral blood. This clonotype was obtained from a woman of 80 years or more with COVID-19, enrolled during active disease. The CDR3 reads CASSLGASGTYNEQFF. For the CDR3, the DNA is TGTGCCAGCAGCTTGGGGGCTAGCGGGACCTACAATGAGCAGTTCTTC.